This TCR beta chain was profiled in a study of beta chain features in type 1 diabetes listed by TCRdb under 2018. Background for the entire study: Mean age, gender distribution, total cell number and subset yield were not different between patients and healthy donors. Whereas all 28 donors provided naive and central memory subsets, regulatory and stem cell-like memory subsets were isolated from just 8 patients and about 8 healthy donors. The study compared the TCRB repertoires of sorted circulating CD4+ T cell subsets in recently diagnosed type 1 diabetes patients with those in matched healthy donors. A total of over 90,000,000 sorted cells were examined across all samples, and a strong correlation was observed between cell number per subset and RNA yield.

Note on this clone: Its antigen remains unidentified. No base quality information exists; no much larger clone differs at one position.

The study at large found these results: PCR may preferentially amplify shorter templates, but because patient and control samples were amplified and corrected together, any resulting skew would affect both groups equally. Because small numbers of individuals were included in the HLA sub-analyses, any influence of HLA type on TCRB rearrangement was left unresolved. Patients with type 1 diabetes made fewer insertions and deleted more nucleotides at VDJ recombination sites, implying thymic rearrangement abnormalities. The naive, central memory and regulatory TCRB repertoires appeared to resemble one another more closely among patients than among healthy donors. In all four CD4+ subsets, TCRB CDR3 length was moderately but significantly shorter in type 1 diabetes patients. Sequencing cDNA rather than genomic DNA could over-represent highly expressing activated cells, although activation and CD3 levels did not differ between groups.

Each donor gave one peripheral blood draw, roughly 110 mL on average, collected into heparinised tubes. Using a panel that included CD45RO, CCR7, CD25, CD127, CD95 and CD27, naive, central memory, regulatory and stem cell-like memory CD4+ T cells were sorted on a BD FACSAria II. All sorted populations exceeded 95% purity. Right away, PBMCs were isolated by Lymphoprep density gradient centrifugation and were stained directly, with no culture step. Samples were stained and sorted in pairs, with one healthy donor and one patient per experiment, so that batch effects were minimized. All of the isolated RNA was reverse transcribed with the High Capacity cDNA Reverse Transcription Kit, so expressed TCRB transcripts were sequenced. Deep immunoSEQ sequencing was performed on naive, central memory and regulatory T cell samples, with an average of around 3.4 million total reads per sample. Sorted cells were lysed in RLT buffer, and RNA was extracted using DNase-treated RNeasy Micro or Mini kits according to cell number. Each cell subset was processed separately to prevent cross-contamination, with patient and healthy donor samples processed together. TCRB sequences were amplified from cDNA with the immunoSEQ multiplex PCR, producing 87-bp fragments spanning the CDR3 region. Amplicons were sequenced on the Illumina HiSeq platform. Processing in the source paper ran as follows. PCR bias was computationally corrected using synthetic template baselines, reads within Hamming distance 2 were collapsed, and singletons that could not be merged were discarded. Reads were aligned against IMGT so that V, D and J genes, CDR3 length and insertions or deletions at six rearrangement sites could be assigned. Within each subset, clonotype counts were normalized to sorted cell number, after which true diversity and Gini coefficients were computed with the tcR R package. The overlap coefficient, calculated on TCRB nucleotide sequences, was used to measure repertoire sharing. Out-of-frame TCRB sequences from naive cells were analyzed as a proxy for the pre-selection repertoire. Imported from immuneACCESS, the table was reduced by TCRdb to in-frame sequences with V and J called. These copies leave out some clones; in studies compared against another copy, an unresolved V gene accounts for under half, and the cause of the remainder is not known. V, J and clone size were drawn from that table, and D and trimming were deduced from the DNA. In all, the sample holds around 340,000 clones, and around 19% of those were seen once. Clones ranked in the top ten supply approximately 0.041% of the sample.

Source material: naive CD4+ T cells from blood. The cell subset or site tag for this specimen amounts to: true naive CD4+ T cells. The source of this sequence is a woman in her late teens or twenties in good health.

The CDR3 sequence is CASSPGQGASYEQYF. The sequenced DNA is TGTGCCAGCAGTCCTGGACAGGGCGCATCCTACGAGCAGTACTTC. Here the chain combines TRBV6-1 and TRBJ2-7; 8 central nucleotides agree with TRBD1. From its cysteine to its phenylalanine, the CDR3 spans 15 amino acids. Only CDR3 DNA remains: 45 bases, in frame from the first base. Per the germline V gene, MNHNS is the CDR1 and SASEGT is the CDR2. Trimming removed 5 bases from V and 1 base from J; the gene matches leave 7 bases unexplained.